This T cell receptor beta chain originates from a study of blood T cell repertoires in COVID-19. Study information: The study drew acute and convalescent COVID-19 samples from the United States, Italy and Spain. PBMCs, B-cell-depleted T cells, or T cells were the source of the cDNA or gDNA that made up the material.

V trimming: 6 bases; J trimming: 4 bases; junction bases outside the gene matches: 9. The CDR3 is made up of 15 amino acids. Germline CDR1 reads MNHEY; CDR2 reads SVGAGI. Original handling: Scientists estimated how many nucleated cells there were by amplifying reference gene primers. Produced via immunoSEQ multiplex PCR; TCRdb's table is partial and in-frame only. V, J and clone size are those of that table, while D and trimming were read from the DNA. The repertoire has 100,000 to 140,000 clones, about four fifths of them found once; the top ten carry around 4.4%. This receptor was obtained from a man in his 70s with acute or convalescent COVID-19. Material for sequencing was peripheral blood. The rearrangement links TRBV6-5 to TRBJ1-2; 9 nucleotides line up with TRBD1. The CDR3, as DNA: TGTGCCAGCAGCGCCTCTAACAGGGGGCCCTATGGCTACACCTTC. Its protein product is CASSASNRGPYGYTF.